Listed below are T cell receptor beta chains from one sample, sequenced in a study of shared clonotypes between healthy human individuals. Some clones are missing from TCRdb's copy, which holds only in-frame ones; the method was immunoSEQ multiplex PCR. The repertoire holds 2 million to 2.5 million clones, with 85% to 95% as singletons. Sequenced material: naive CD8+ T cells sorted from blood. These receptors came from a man aged 18 to 30 in good health. CDR3s include the opening cysteine and the closing phenylalanine or tryptophan. The D gene is left open where the match is weak. The listing skips clone size in some rows; elsewhere it reads once, few, many or a size class.

cdr3_length,clone_size,j_call,d_call,v_call,cdr3_nt,cdr3_aa
13,few,TRBJ2-3,NA,TRBV9,TGTGCCAGCAGCGTAGGAAACACAGATACGCAGTATTTT,CASSVGNTDTQYF
15,NA,TRBJ2-3,NA,TRBV2,TGTGCCAGCAGTGAAAGGGCAGACTTCACAGATACGCAGTATTTT,CASSERADFTDTQYF
13,NA,TRBJ1-2,NA,TRBV10-3,TGTGCCATCACGATCGGGGAGAACTATGGCTACACCTTC,CAITIGENYGYTF
16,NA,TRBJ1-1,NA,TRBV5-1,TGCGCCAGCAGTTCCCTCGTTAACCCCGGAAACACTGAAGCTTTCTTT,CASSSLVNPGNTEAFF
15,once,TRBJ2-1,NA,TRBV11-2,TGTGCCAGCAGCTTTCTAGCAGACCCCTACAATGAGCAGTTCTTC,CASSFLADPYNEQFF
14,NA,TRBJ2-7,NA,TRBV5-6,TGTGCCAGCAGCGCGACTGCCCTGAACTACGAGCAGTACTTC,CASSATALNYEQYF
11,NA,TRBJ2-7,NA,TRBV5-1,TGCGCCAGCAGCTTGGGGCCCGAGCAGTACTTC,CASSLGPEQYF
14,NA,TRBJ2-7,TRBD2,TRBV9,TGTGCCAGCAGCCTGGGACTAGCGGGAGGGCCATCGTACTTC,CASSLGLAGGPSYF
18,NA,TRBJ2-7,NA,TRBV15,TGTGCCACCAGCAGAGATCGACTCCGGGACTCCGATATCTACGAGCAGTACTTC,CATSRDRLRDSDIYEQYF
11,few,TRBJ1-2,NA,TRBV6-4,TGTGCCAGCACGGTAGTCTATGGCTACACCTTC,CASTVVYGYTF
17,NA,TRBJ2-3,TRBD2,TRBV5-4,TGTGCCAGCAGCTTGGTGGGTAGCGGGAGTGTCGCAGATACGCAGTATTTT,CASSLVGSGSVADTQYF
11,NA,TRBJ1-3,NA,TRBV6-6,TGTGCCAGCAATCTGGGAAACACCATATATTTT,CASNLGNTIYF
11,NA,TRBJ2-2,NA,TRBV27,TGTGCCAGCACGGGGACCGGGGAGCTGTTTTTT,CASTGTGELFF
14,NA,TRBJ2-3,TRBD2,TRBV6-5,TGTGCCAGCAGTTACTCGGGCGGGAGGGATACGCAGTATTTT,CASSYSGGRDTQYF
13,NA,TRBJ1-1,NA,TRBV30,TGTGCCTGGAGAGAGGACACAAACACTGAAGCTTTCTTT,CAWREDTNTEAFF
16,NA,TRBJ2-3,TRBD2,TRBV4-1,TGCGCCAGCAGCCAACCGGGACTAGCGATCGTAGATACGCAGTATTTT,CASSQPGLAIVDTQYF
13,once,TRBJ2-7,NA,TRBV27,TGTGCCAGCAGTTTAGAGATTGGGTACGAGCAGTACTTC,CASSLEIGYEQYF
18,NA,TRBJ2-5,TRBD2,TRBV19,TGTGCCAGTAGTACCGGGACTAGCGGGGCCTCTGCCCAAGAGACCCAGTACTTC,CASSTGTSGASAQETQYF
18,once,TRBJ2-3,TRBD1,TRBV25-1,TGTGCCAGCAGTGAATATTCCCCGGGACAGGGGAACGAAGATACGCAGTATTTT,CASSEYSPGQGNEDTQYF
15,NA,TRBJ2-1,TRBD2,TRBV4-1,TGCGCCAGCAGTCTTAGCGGGAGAGGCTACAATGAGCAGTTCTTC,CASSLSGRGYNEQFF
15,NA,TRBJ2-7,TRBD2,TRBV5-3,TGTGCCAGAAGCCTCACCGGGACTAGCGGGACCGAGCAGTACTTC,CARSLTGTSGTEQYF
15,NA,TRBJ1-4,TRBD1,TRBV27,TGTGCCAGCTCTTTTACAGGGGTCGGGGATGAAAAACTGTTTTTT,CASSFTGVGDEKLFF
14,NA,TRBJ2-7,NA,TRBV25-1,TGTGCCAGCAGAAGTTCAGGGTCTCTCCACGAGCAGTACTTC,CASRSSGSLHEQYF
15,once,TRBJ2-7,TRBD2,TRBV2,TGTGCCAGCAGCGCTGTGGGACTAGCTCCCTACGAGCAGTACTTC,CASSAVGLAPYEQYF
16,NA,TRBJ2-1,NA,TRBV7-9,TGTGCCAGCAGCTCACCCGTGGACCCCCCCGGCGATGAGCAGTTCTTC,CASSSPVDPPGDEQFF
15,NA,TRBJ1-5,TRBD1,TRBV6-1,TGTGCCAGCACGGGACAGGGGATAAGCAATCAGCCCCAGCATTTT,CASTGQGISNQPQHF
17,NA,TRBJ1-4,TRBD1,TRBV15,TGTGCCACCAGCAGAGGCGAGACAGGGGTGTCTAATGAAAAACTGTTTTTT,CATSRGETGVSNEKLFF